This T cell receptor beta chain was captured by sequencing in a study of blood T cell repertoires in COVID-19. Clones were read by immunoSEQ multiplex PCR, and TCRdb kept only the in-frame ones, dropping some. The profile shows just over 300,000 clones, around 92% of them singletons. Trimming took 6 bases from V and 4 from J, leaving 19 bases between them. This CDR3 region has 16 residues. Germline V gene lookup returns CDR1 LNHDA and CDR2 SQIVND (reference sequence). This clone was recorded once. The rearrangement joins TRBV19 to TRBJ1-5, with TRBD1 as a possible D gene (6 bases). The source of this sequence is a woman aged 25-40 years with COVID-19, enrolled during active disease. The specimen sequenced was peripheral blood. The CDR3 is CASSLGAGKGNQPQHF. The CDR3, as DNA: TGTGCCAGTAGCCTGGGGGCAGGAAAGGGTAATCAGCCCCAGCATTTT.